The 32 T cell receptor beta chains below all came from one sample that was sequenced in a study of monozygotic twins with inflammatory bowel disease. TCRdb reprocessed the 5' RACE reads and stores each CDR3 protein as one record, lacking DNA. Seen in this sample are some 400,000 distinct CDR3 sequences; the ten most common clones hold around 2.4%. The sequenced material came from blood. The source is a human donor with ulcerative colitis or Crohn's disease, or a healthy co-twin of an affected twin (not recorded which).

The chain joins TRBV27 to TRBJ2-1; TCRdb calls TRBD2, which cannot be checked without DNA. Germline V CDR1 and CDR2: MNHEY, SMNVEV (reference sequence). The CDR3 runs to 13 residues. The CDR3 protein is CASSWRVSYEQFF.

The V call is TRBV20-1, the J call TRBJ2-1; TCRdb indicates TRBD2, and absent DNA this call remains unverified. Germline values: CDR1 DFQATT, CDR2 SNEGSKA (reference sequence). The CDR3 has 15 residues. This CDR3 reads CSALSGGSSYNEQFF.

The chain links TRBV2 to TRBJ2-1; checking the TCRdb D call of TRBD1 is not possible without DNA. This CDR3 is 15 amino acids long. Germline values: CDR1 SNHLY, CDR2 FYNNEI. The CDR3 here is CASSENRVRYNEQFF.

The chain is built from TRBV27 and TRBJ1-1. CDR3 length: 14 residues. Germline assignment: CDR1 MNHEY and CDR2 SMNVEV (reference sequence). This chain's CDR3 is CASSPDPRDTEAFF.

V is TRBV5-1 and J is TRBJ1-2; as DNA is missing, the TRBD1 call by TCRdb cannot be tested. Germline V gene data show CDR1 as SGHRS and CDR2 as YFSETQ. The CDR3 runs 16 residues. The CDR3 spells CASSLESGGSPYGYTF.

J is TRBJ2-7 and V is TRBV5-1; TCRdb picks TRBD1, but there is no DNA to check that call. The CDR3 has 13 amino acids. The germline CDR1 and CDR2 sequences are SGHRS and YFSETQ. This chain's CDR3 is CASSPDSVYEQYF.

V and J are TRBV7-7 and TRBJ1-6. From germline, CDR1 is SSHAT and CDR2 FNYEAQ (reference sequence). The CDR3 extends over 13 amino acids. The CDR3 region is CASSLGAGSPLHF.

V is TRBV5-8 and J is TRBJ1-2; TCRdb gives TRBD1 as the D gene, but with no DNA this cannot be confirmed. Germline CDR1 and CDR2: SGHTS and YDEGEE. The CDR3 spans 15 residues. The CDR3 region is CASSSTRDSPYGYTF.

This chain connects TRBV12-3 or TRBV12-4 to TRBJ1-1; there is no DNA to check the TCRdb D call of TRBD1. CDR3 size: 14 residues. The CDR3 loop is CASIKGAGGPFAFF.

J is TRBJ2-2 and V is TRBV2. The CDR3 runs 13 residues. Germline V gene sequence: CDR1 SNHLY, CDR2 FYNNEI. CDR3 region: CASSEEALGELFF.

The chain employs TRBV28 and TRBJ2-2; with no DNA, the TCRdb D assignment of TRBD2 cannot be verified. The CDR3 is made up of 16 amino acids. Germline values: CDR1 MDHEN, CDR2 SYDVKM. CDR3 amino acids: CASAWSGINFSGELFF.

The chain has TRBV7-9 and TRBJ2-5; TCRdb's D call of TRBD1 is untestable without DNA. The CDR3 extends over 15 amino acids. The V gene's germline CDR1 is SEHNR and CDR2 FQNEAQ (reference sequence). The CDR3 is CASSHRAGAEETQYF.

The rearrangement links TRBV29-1 to TRBJ1-1; TCRdb gives TRBD1 as the D gene, but with no DNA this cannot be confirmed. The CDR3 is 13 residues long. CDR1 is SQVTM and CDR2 is ANQGSEA in the germline V gene. Here the CDR3 reads CSVRQGLWTEAFF.

V gene TRBV7-9 combines with J gene TRBJ2-1; the TCRdb D gene call, TRBD1, has no DNA to confirm it. Germline-derived CDR1 and CDR2 are SEHNR and FQNEAQ (reference sequence). There are 14 residues in the CDR3. CDR3 region: CASSLPSVRGEQFF.

The chain recombines TRBV13 with TRBJ2-7; the D call of TRBD1 rests on TCRdb alone, since no DNA is present to check it. From germline, CDR1 is PRHDT and CDR2 FYEKMQ (reference sequence). This CDR3 has 15 amino acids. The CDR3 loop reads CASQIGGPAPYEQYF.

The rearrangement links TRBV27 to TRBJ1-5; TCRdb calls TRBD1, which cannot be checked without DNA. Germline CDR1 reads MNHEY; CDR2 reads SMNVEV (reference sequence). This CDR3 contains 18 residues. CDR3 sequence reads: CASSPRTGGRYSNQPQHF.

The V call is TRBV27, the J call TRBJ1-3. Germline values: CDR1 MNHEY, CDR2 SMNVEV (reference sequence). The CDR3 extends over 15 amino acids. CDR3: CASSPVSKSGNTIYF.

J is TRBJ1-1 and V is TRBV20-1; TCRdb's D call, TRBD1, is unchecked because there is no DNA. This CDR3 has 14 residues. Per the germline V gene, CDR1 is DFQATT and CDR2 is SNEGSKA (reference sequence). CDR3 residues: CSAPPGTQDTEAFF.

The chain combines TRBV18 with TRBJ2-1. Germline V gives CDR1 KGHSH, CDR2 LQKENI. The CDR3 spans 13 residues. The CDR3 region is CASSLVGVNEQFF.

The chain is built from TRBV10-3 and TRBJ2-7; TCRdb selects TRBD2, and the lack of DNA leaves this call unchecked. The CDR3 runs to 14 residues. In germline, CDR1 is ENHRY, CDR2 SYGVKD. The CDR3 loop is CAISGPGLAYEQYF.

This chain links TRBV5-1 with TRBJ1-6. CDR3 length: 12 amino acids. CDR1 SGHRS and CDR2 YFSETQ come from the germline V gene. The CDR3 protein is CASSLDRSPLHF.

The chain is built from TRBV20-1 and TRBJ1-1; TCRdb returns TRBD1, unconfirmable since there is no DNA. In germline, CDR1 is DFQATT, CDR2 SNEGSKA (reference sequence). The CDR3 runs 13 residues. This chain's CDR3 is CSAPRQPNTEAFF.

The chain uses TRBV6-1 and TRBJ2-2; TCRdb picks TRBD1, but there is no DNA to check that call. The germline gives CDR1 MNHNS, CDR2 SASEGT. The CDR3 is made up of 15 amino acids. CDR3 in amino acids: CASSERQGWTGELFF.

The chain is built from TRBV20-1 and TRBJ2-3; TCRdb's D call, TRBD1, is unchecked because there is no DNA. The CDR3 has 16 amino acids. Germline CDR1 reads DFQATT; CDR2 reads SNEGSKA (reference sequence). CDR3 amino acids: CSASVPVGQGLDTQYF.

The chain combines TRBV3-1 with TRBJ2-7; TCRdb's assignment of TRBD1 cannot be checked, as there is no DNA. Per the germline V gene, CDR1 is LGHDT and CDR2 is YNNKEL (reference sequence). This CDR3 region has 14 residues. CDR3 residues: CASSPRQTDYEQYF.

The genes are TRBV12-3 or TRBV12-4 and TRBJ2-2; TCRdb picks TRBD1, but there is no DNA to check that call. The CDR3 length is 16 residues. The CDR3 sequence is CASRSDGTGHTGELFF.

The V call is TRBV13, the J call TRBJ2-1; TCRdb's D gene call, TRBD1, goes unchecked for lack of DNA. CDR1 is PRHDT, CDR2 FYEKMQ, per germline (reference sequence). The CDR3 is 15 amino acids. CDR3 residues: CASSPGTANYNEQFF.

The rearrangement links TRBV3-1 to TRBJ2-1; there is no DNA to check the TCRdb D call of TRBD2. Germline loops: CDR1 LGHDT, CDR2 YNNKEL (reference sequence). This CDR3 spans 20 amino acids. CDR3 sequence reads: CASSPSVPSGTLGSYNEQFF.

The J gene is TRBJ1-5, the V gene TRBV10-3. Germline V gene lookup returns CDR1 ENHRY and CDR2 SYGVKD. CDR3 length: 13 residues. CDR3 loop: CAISYSTSQPQHF.

This chain links TRBV7-9 with TRBJ2-1; the D call of TRBD1 rests on TCRdb alone, since no DNA is present to check it. The germline V gene encodes CDR1 SEHNR and CDR2 FQNEAQ (reference sequence). The CDR3 sequence is 14 residues long. CDR3 protein: CASIGPGAYNEQFF.

This chain uses TRBV5-1 with TRBJ2-1; the TCRdb D gene call, TRBD2, has no DNA to confirm it. CDR1 and CDR2 (germline): SGHRS, YFSETQ. The CDR3 sequence is 15 residues long. The CDR3 protein is CASTLVAGGTNEQFF.

The chain combines TRBV29-1 with TRBJ2-5; the D call from TCRdb, TRBD1, cannot be confirmed without DNA. The germline gives CDR1 SQVTM, CDR2 ANQGSEA. The CDR3 has 14 amino acids. CDR3 sequence reads: CSVRRGSVGETQYF.